Shown below are 30 T cell receptor beta chains from a single sample sequenced in a study of vaccination effects on CD4 cells after COVID-19. Antigen-specific CD4+ T cell clonotypes were called by their expansion after viral peptide-pool culture in ViraFEST. Isolating CD4+ T cells followed approximately 11 days of culture. As their vaccination, participants received two doses of either BNT162b2 or mRNA-1273. For these receptors, no antigen is known. The table came from immunoSEQ multiplex PCR; TCRdb's copy has only in-frame clones and leaves some out. The sample contains approximately 83,000 clones, over 75% of which appear only once. The source was CD4+ T cells from PBMCs cultured with HCoV-OC43 spike peptides, collected after COVID-19 vaccination. Subset defined: HCoV-OC43 spike overlapping peptide pool stimulation. The source is a human donor who received a COVID-19 vaccine.

The gene calls are TRBV5-6 and TRBJ2-1; TRBD1 might be the D (6 bases). V dropped 6 bases and J dropped 7 bases, with 17 bases sitting between them. CDR1 and CDR2 (germline): SGHDT, YYEEEE. CDR3 size: 14 residues. The CDR3 DNA is TGTGCCAGCACCCAGAGGGGGTACGGGAATGAGCAGTTCTTC. It specifies CASTQRGYGNEQFF.

Only a few counts were recorded for this clone. The chain uses TRBV4-2 and TRBJ1-3, with D possibly TRBD1 on 5 matching bases. CDR1 LGHNA and CDR2 YNFKEQ come from the germline V gene. Between the trimmed V and J ends, which lost 0 bases and 3 bases, there was a span of 12 bases. CDR3 length equals 16 residues. CDR3 DNA sequence: TGTGCCAGCAGCCAAGAGGCGCAGGGAAGTGGAAACACCATATATTTT. Translating gives CASSQEAQGSGNTIYF.

The J gene is TRBJ2-3, the V gene TRBV24-1, with 7 bases aligning to TRBD2. The CDR3 length is 16 residues. Trimming cost V 3 bases and J 10 bases; bases outside gene matches: 15. Germline V gene lookup returns CDR1 KGHDR and CDR2 SFDVKD. In DNA form, the CDR3 reads TGTGCCACCAGTGATACTCCGGGACTATTGGGAACGGCGCAGTATTTT. Its protein product is CATSDTPGLLGTAQYF.

This chain links TRBV7-3 with TRBJ1-4, with D maybe TRBD1 (5 bases). There are 17 residues in the CDR3. Trimming removed 2 bases from V and 4 bases from J, with 17 bases in between. Per germline, CDR1 SGHTA and CDR2 FQGTGA. CDR3 nucleotide sequence: TGTGCCAGCAGCTTACTAGGAAGCAGGGTGAATAATGAAAAACTGTTTTTT. Protein product: CASSLLGSRVNNEKLFF.

This sequence joins TRBV3-1 (or the pseudogene TRBV3-2) and TRBJ1-2; 7 nucleotides agree with TRBD1. CDR1 and CDR2 from the germline V gene are LGHDT and YNNKEL (reference sequence). Losses at the gene ends were 4 bases for V and 6 bases for J; bases not matched to a gene: 8. The CDR3 spans 14 residues. CDR3 DNA: TGTGCCAGCAGCCCCACAGGACAGGTCCATGGCTACACCTTC. It specifies CASSPTGQVHGYTF.

This clone occurred a few times. This chain joins TRBV11-2 and TRBJ1-6; D is possibly TRBD1 (5 bases). The V gene lost 4 bases and the J gene lost 9 bases, with 19 bases spanning the gap. This CDR3 comprises 16 residues. Per germline, CDR1 SGHAT and CDR2 FQNNGV. The CDR3 reads CASSYWTPRIGSPLHF. The CDR3 DNA is TGTGCCAGCAGCTACTGGACACCCCGAATCGGTTCACCCCTCCACTTT. The full variable domain, in which reference TRBV11-2 and TRBJ1-6 provide the parts outside the CDR3, is EAGVAQSPRYKIIEKRQSVAFWCNPISGHATLYWYQQILGQGPKLLIQFQNNGVVDDSQLPKDRFSAERLKGVDSTLKIQPAKLEDSAVYLCASSYWTPRIGSPLHFGNGTRLTVT.

This rearrangement joins TRBV19 to TRBJ1-5; 9 positions match TRBD1. J lost 7 bases, V lost 8 bases, and 9 bases had no gene match. Germline assignment: CDR1 LNHDA and CDR2 SQIVND (reference sequence). The CDR3 loop spans 14 amino acids. The CDR3 sequence is CASHLRDRDQPQHF. Here the CDR3 DNA reads TGTGCCAGTCATCTCCGGGACAGGGACCAGCCCCAGCATTTT.

This clone was observed a few times. The V gene is TRBV3-1 (or the pseudogene TRBV3-2), the J gene TRBJ2-1, with TRBD2 identical over 11 bases. V was pared by 5 bases and J by 1 base, with 1 base of the junction left unmatched. CDR3 length equals 15 residues. From germline, CDR1 is LGHDT and CDR2 YNNKEL (reference sequence). The CDR3 protein is CASSSSGGSYNEQFF. The CDR3 DNA reads as TGTGCCAGCAGCTCTAGCGGGGGGTCCTACAATGAGCAGTTCTTC.

The gene calls are TRBV29-1 and TRBJ2-3; 7 bases map to TRBD1. The V segment lost 6 bases and the J segment 0 bases; nucleotides outside the gene matches: 6. The germline V gene has CDR1 SQVTM and CDR2 ANQGSEA. This CDR3 spans 14 amino acids. The CDR3 loop reads CSVGPGQSTDTQYF. CDR3 DNA sequence: TGCAGCGTCGGCCCGGGACAGAGCACAGATACGCAGTATTTT.

The chain carries TRBV28 and TRBJ2-5, with D possibly called TRBD1 or TRBD2 (5 bases each). Germline assignment: CDR1 MDHEN and CDR2 SYDVKM. This CDR3 comprises 15 residues. The V gene lost 3 bases and the J gene lost 5 bases, with 16 bases spanning the gap. The DNA of the CDR3 is TGTGCCAGCAGTTTCCCCGGTGGGGGAAGGGAGACCCAGTACTTC. It encodes CASSFPGGGRETQYF.

V is TRBV20-1 and J is TRBJ2-1; D uncertain. V shed 3 bases and J shed 6 bases, with 12 bases lying between them. The germline gives CDR1 DFQATT, CDR2 SNEGSKA (reference sequence). The CDR3 runs 13 residues. CDR3 sequence (DNA): TGCAGTGCTAGTAGAACAAGGACCAATGAGCAGTTCTTC. Encoded protein: CSASRTRTNEQFF.

V gene TRBV18 combines with J gene TRBJ2-5; D unclear. Looked up from germline, CDR1 is KGHSH and CDR2 is LQKENI. This CDR3 region has 13 residues. Trimming stripped 1 base from V and 0 bases from J, with 3 bases between. In nucleotides, the CDR3 is TGTGCCAGCTCACCACGGCACCAAGAGACCCAGTACTTC. The encoded protein is CASSPRHQETQYF.

This rearrangement joins TRBV18 to TRBJ2-5; possible D gene TRBD1, 6 bases. V was shortened by 3 bases and J by 4 bases, with 12 bases between the two germline ends. There are 14 residues in the CDR3. Germline CDR1 is KGHSH and CDR2 is LQKENI. CDR3 nucleotide sequence: TGTGCCAGCTCACCCGGACAGTCCCCAGAGACCCAGTACTTC. As protein: CASSPGQSPETQYF. The variable domain in full, completed from reference TRBV18 and TRBJ2-5, reads NAGVMQNPRHLVRRRGQEARLRCSPMKGHSHVYWYRQLPEEGLKFMVYLQKENIIDESGMPKERFSAEFPKEGPSILRIQQVVRGDSAAYFCASSPGQSPETQYFGPGTRLLVL.

This clone was found a few times. The CDR3: CASSLGGAGSTDTQYF. The DNA for the CDR3 is TGTGCCAGCAGCTTGGGGGGGGCAGGATCCACAGATACGCAGTATTTT. This sequence joins TRBV5-6 and TRBJ2-3, with D perhaps matching TRBD1 or TRBD2 (6 bases each). Trimming removed 0 bases at V and 2 bases at J, with 13 bases between. Germline V gene lookup returns CDR1 SGHDT and CDR2 YYEEEE. The CDR3 covers 16 residues.

V gene TRBV2 combines with J gene TRBJ2-6, with D hard to call. Per germline, CDR1 SNHLY and CDR2 FYNNEI. V lost 6 bases and J 0 bases, leaving 9 bases between the germline ends. This CDR3 contains 15 residues. In nucleotides, the CDR3 is TGTGCCAGCAGCACCCACAACTCTGGGGCCAACGTCCTGACTTTC. Amino acids: CASSTHNSGANVLTF. Full variable domain (missing parts from reference TRBV2 and TRBJ2-6): EPEVTQTPSHQVTQMGQEVILRCVPISNHLYFYWYRQILGQKVEFLVSFYNNEISEKSEIFDDQFSVERPDGSNFTLKIRSTKLEDSAMYFCASSTHNSGANVLTFGAGSRLTVL.

The chain uses TRBV2 and TRBJ1-3; maybe TRBD1 (6 bases). From germline, CDR1 is SNHLY and CDR2 FYNNEI. The CDR3 loop spans 14 amino acids. Trimming removed 6 bases from V and 7 bases from J, with 16 bases in between. The CDR3 bases are TGTGCCAGCAGACAGGGTGGGGCTCGGAACACCATATATTTT. Translated, it gives CASRQGGARNTIYF.

V and J are TRBV4-2 and TRBJ2-5; tentative D call: TRBD2 (6 bases). This CDR3 is built from 13 residues. Germline-derived CDR1 and CDR2 are LGHNA and YNFKEQ. V was clipped by 2 bases and J by 4 bases, with 8 bases between them. The DNA of the CDR3 is TGTGCCAGCAGCCAAAACGGGAGAGAGACCCAGTACTTC. Its translation: CASSQNGRETQYF.

The V call is TRBV5-1, the J call TRBJ2-7, with no clear D. Trimming shortened V by 0 bases and J by 0 bases, and 10 bases separated the two germline ends. This CDR3 region has 15 residues. The V gene's germline CDR1 is SGHRS and CDR2 YFSETQ. CDR3 sequence reads: CASSLGGVSSYEQYV. The CDR3 region has the DNA TGCGCCAGCAGCTTGGGGGGTGTCAGCTCCTACGAGCAGTACGTC.

The rearrangement uses TRBV28 and TRBJ1-4; 8 bases map to TRBD1. This CDR3 is built from 12 residues. Germline CDR1 MDHEN, CDR2 SYDVKM. Unmatched junction bases numbered 3, after V lost 5 bases and J lost 10 bases. The CDR3 region has the DNA TGTGCCAGCAGTAATACAGGGGGAAAACTGTTTTTT. This codes for CASSNTGGKLFF.

The rearrangement links TRBV30 to TRBJ1-5, with 7 bases fitting TRBD1. This CDR3 spans 14 amino acids. The germline V gene has CDR1 GTSNPN and CDR2 SVGIG (reference sequence). V was clipped by 5 bases and J by 0 bases; unmatched bases: 4. This chain's CDR3 is CAWSGGISNQPQHF. CDR3 bases: TGTGCCTGGTCAGGGGGGATTAGCAATCAGCCCCAGCATTTT.

The V gene is TRBV28, the J gene TRBJ1-6; no clear D. Germline V CDR1 and CDR2: MDHEN, SYDVKM. The V end lost 6 bases, the J end lost 5 bases, and 11 bases lay between the germline ends. The CDR3 sequence is 14 residues long. This chain's CDR3 is CASSSGSHNSPLHF. The CDR3 DNA is TGTGCCAGCAGCTCGGGGTCTCATAATTCACCCCTCCACTTT.

This clone has only a few counts. The V gene is TRBV2, the J gene TRBJ1-4; D may be TRBD1 (5 bases). The CDR3 extends over 18 amino acids. Looked up from germline, CDR1 is SNHLY and CDR2 is FYNNEI. V was cut by 9 bases and J by 5 bases, with 28 bases left in between. The CDR3 is CASLLWTPATGRNEKLFF. CDR3 in DNA: TGTGCCAGTCTACTTTGGACACCGGCGACCGGCCGAAATGAAAAACTGTTTTTT.

CDR3 DNA sequence: TGTGCCAGCAGCTTTTCCGGGATAACAGTCCATACGGGAGAGACCCAGTACTTC. Encoded protein: CASSFSGITVHTGETQYF. J is TRBJ2-5 and V is TRBV5-4, with D possibly being TRBD2 (5 bases). This CDR3 has 18 residues. V was shortened by 2 bases and J by 4 bases, with 24 bases between the two germline ends. Germline V gene lookup returns CDR1 SGHNT and CDR2 YYREEE (reference sequence). Supplemented by reference TRBV5-4 and TRBJ2-5, the full variable domain reads ETGVTQSPTHLIKTRGQQVTLRCSSQSGHNTVSWYQQALGQGPQFIFQYYREEENGRGNFPPRFSGLQFPNYSSELNVNALELDDSALYLCASSFSGITVHTGETQYFGPGTRLLVL.

The chain carries TRBV15 and TRBJ2-5; D may match TRBD1 or TRBD2 (5 bases each). The CDR3 is 16 amino acids. V was pared by 8 bases and J by 2 bases, with 21 bases between. The germline V gene encodes CDR1 LNHNV and CDR2 YYDKDF (reference sequence). The CDR3 nucleotides read TGTGCCACCGCCGCACGAGGGACGGCTGCGCAAGAGACCCAGTACTTC. It yields the protein CATAARGTAAQETQYF. The entire variable domain, with the rest obtained from reference TRBV15 and TRBJ2-5, is as follows: DAMVIQNPRYQVTQFGKPVTLSCSQTLNHNVMYWYQQKSSQAPKLLFHYYDKDFNNEADTPDNFQSRRPNTSFCFLDIRSPGLGDTAMYLCATAARGTAAQETQYFGPGTRLLVL.

In DNA form, the CDR3 reads TGTGCCAGCAGCTTGGGCAGCCCCTACGAGCAGTACGTC. Translating gives CASSLGSPYEQYV. The chain is built from TRBV7-2 and TRBJ2-7; unclear D gene. V lost 3 bases to trimming and J lost 2 bases, with 8 bases between them. Germline V gives CDR1 SGHTA, CDR2 FQGNSA. The length of the CDR3 is 13 residues.

The chain joins TRBV5-1 to TRBJ1-5; D is unclear. Trimming shortened V by 3 bases and J by 4 bases, and 8 bases separated the two germline ends. In germline, CDR1 is SGHRS, CDR2 YFSETQ. The CDR3 runs to 13 residues. The CDR3 loop reads CASSSSPNQPQHF. The CDR3 DNA reads as TGCGCCAGCAGCTCATCGCCAAATCAGCCCCAGCATTTT.

J is TRBJ1-5 and V is TRBV7-2; 7 bases are shared with TRBD1. Germline assignment: CDR1 SGHTA and CDR2 FQGNSA. This CDR3 region has 16 residues. Trimming at V came to 4 bases and at J to 0 bases, leaving 6 bases not matched to a gene. The CDR3 sequence: CASSSGQEYSNQPQHF. The DNA for the CDR3 is TGTGCCAGCAGCTCAGGACAGGAATATAGCAATCAGCCCCAGCATTTT. The full variable domain, rest sourced from reference TRBV7-2 and TRBJ1-5, is GAGVSQSPSNKVTEKGKDVELRCDPISGHTALYWYRQSLGQGLEFLIYFQGNSAPDKSGLPSDRFSAERTGGSVSTLTIQRTQQEDSAVYLCASSSGQEYSNQPQHFGDGTRLSIL.

The chain carries TRBV5-4 and TRBJ2-5; 12 bases are shared with TRBD2. CDR1 and CDR2 (germline): SGHNT, YYREEE (reference sequence). V lost 4 bases, J lost 3 bases, and 7 bases stayed unmatched. CDR3 length: 16 amino acids. CDR3: CASSTGLAGHKETQYF. CDR3 sequence (DNA): TGTGCCAGCAGCACTGGACTAGCGGGGCACAAAGAGACCCAGTACTTC.

The chain combines TRBV10-3 with TRBJ1-1; no definite D call. CDR1 is ENHRY and CDR2 is SYGVKD in the germline V gene. The CDR3 runs to 12 residues. With 0 bases removed from V and 6 bases from J, the gap between germline ends came to 5 bases. This CDR3 is CAISESGSEAFF. Here the CDR3 DNA reads TGTGCCATCAGTGAGTCGGGTTCTGAAGCTTTCTTT.

This chain uses TRBV18 with TRBJ2-7; 9 bases are shared with TRBD1. With 6 bases clipped from V and 5 bases from J, the junction kept 11 bases outside the gene matches. The CDR3 length is 15 residues. From germline, CDR1 is KGHSH and CDR2 LQKENI. DNA for the CDR3: TGTGCCAGCTCGCTTCGAACAGGGGGCGGTGACGAGCAGTACGTC. Its translation: CASSLRTGGGDEQYV.